This section outlines one TCR beta chain sequence together with its context. Which antigen it targets is not known. Base quality data are lacking; no much larger clone is found one base away. Trimming at the junction amounts to 5 bases on V and 6 bases on J, and the germline ends lie 8 bases apart. CDR1 MDHEN and CDR2 SYDVKM were looked up in the germline V gene. The CDR3 contains 12 residues, cysteine and phenylalanine counted. CDR3 DNA is the only sequence kept; it has 36 bases, read in frame from the first base. The donors were healthy, HIV-negative adults with no recently reported acute infections or vaccinations. Every donor was a Caucasian adult residing in Nashville, Tennessee, USA. CD4+ T cells were enriched by magnetic negative selection; naive cells were then positively selected on CD45RA, and the negative fraction formed the memory subset. Blood was obtained by leukapheresis, after which PBMCs were separated by Ficoll-Histopaque density gradient centrifugation and cryopreserved in liquid nitrogen vapor phase. Analytical flow cytometry was used to check the purity and quantity of every magnetically sorted T cell population. Genomic DNA was isolated from every sorted fraction and measured by UV absorbance on a Nanodrop 2000c.

The sample originates from a study of shared clonotypes between healthy human individuals (dated by TCRdb to the early 2020s). Notes on the research overall: A few men and two women, aged 18 to 49 years, made up the cohort. Per donor, three plates each were used for CD4 naive and CD4 memory, two for CD8 naive, and one for CD8 memory. Blood TCR repertoires of roughly five healthy adults were deeply sequenced to estimate repertoire size and the extent of clonotype sharing between individuals. Different laboratories and diverse techniques were used to prepare libraries and sequence TCR repertoires, to increase sequencing depth and limit assay-specific biases. Per donor, leukapheresis produced somewhere between about 0.94 and 9 billion PBMCs.

Broad study findings and their caveats: Larger estimated clonotype richness was generally found for naive subsets than for memory subsets. Sampling was limited to blood, and TCR repertoires in tissue likely differ from TCR repertoires in blood. The small number of donors limited the genetic and exposure-history diversity represented. Even with the large sequencing depth, rarefaction of the sorted-subset datasets indicated that sequencing was incomplete. About 5% of naive CD4, 3.5% of naive CD8, around 2.3% of memory CD4, and around 0.42% of memory CD8 clonotypes were shared across four donors. Pairwise subsampling indicated that sequencing depth was expected to affect the degree of clonotype sharing among donors. Clonotypes shared by all four sorted-subset donors showed higher generation probabilities than non-shared clonotypes.

Using the deep immunoSEQ assay, TCR CDR3 regions were amplified from genomic DNA by multiplex PCR. Extracted genomic DNA from each cell subset was spread evenly across all wells of several immunoSEQ 96-well plates, with each plate serving as a replicate. For sorted subsets, about 210 ng of genomic DNA, equivalent to roughly 33,000 T cell genomes, went into each replicate PCR. Purified libraries were quantified with a Qubit 3.0 fluorometer, sized on a Bioanalyzer 2100, and re-quantified with the KAPA Library Quantification kit. Each immunoSEQ 96-well plate was sequenced on its own single-read 150-cycle Illumina NextSeq 550 flow cell. The study's processing was this. Because the immunoSEQ output held only junctional sequences and lacked quality scores, the filtering could not match the filtering applied to full-length reads. Sequences were annotated with PyIR, a Python wrapper for IgBLAST v1.9, using IMGT germline references to assign V/J genes and CDR3. Reads were removed for weak V/J assignments (E-value above 1e-6), missing CDR3, stop codons, out-of-frame junctions, or ambiguous translated residues. V3J clonotypes were defined as sequences sharing an identical inferred V gene, J gene, and CDR3 amino acid sequence. Percentage overlap between repertoires was computed as shared unique clonotypes divided by the size of the smaller repertoire. Richness of each repertoire was evaluated using RTK rarefaction, the Chao1 estimator, and Recon v2.1 estimates of unobserved clonotypes. OLGA was used to compute generation probabilities for all TCRbeta clonotypes that the gDNA method yielded from a handful of donors. Drawn from immuneACCESS, this table holds only the in-frame rearrangements with V and J called that TCRdb kept. Clones are partly lost; checked studies trace under half to an unresolved V gene and leave the rest unexplained. That table supplies the V and J calls and clone size; D and trimming were determined from the DNA. The sample table lists about 1.5 million clones, approximately 98% of them with a count of one. The ten largest clones take up roughly 0.4% of the sample.

Source material: naive CD4+ T cells sorted from blood. Interpreted using the paper, the cell subset or site label stands for: CD45RA+ positively selected. The sequence joins TRBV28 to TRBJ1-5, with no confident D gene call. This clonotype was obtained from a man aged 25 to 40 in good health. The nucleotide sequence reads as follows: TGTGCCAGCAGTCTTTTTTTTCAGCCCCAGCATTTT. The encoded protein is CASSLFFQPQHF. The CDR3, completed at both ends by the reference TRBV28 and TRBJ1-5 genes, gives the full variable domain DVKVTQSSRYLVKRTGEKVFLECVQDMDHENMFWYRQDPGLGLRLIYFSYDVKMKEKGDIPEGYSVSREKKERFSLILESASTNQTSMYLCASSLFFQPQHFGDGTRLSIL.